Each of the 15 T cell receptor beta chains below was sequenced from the same sample in a study. Each CDR3 protein is one row after TCRdb ran MiXCR on the RT-PCR reads. The table includes hundreds of thousands of distinct CDR3 sequences, over 12% detected once. What was sequenced was memory CD4+ T cells from blood. These receptors all stem from a female donor in good health, serving as a healthy control.

The V and J genes are TRBV25-1 and TRBJ1-1; 10 bases map to TRBD1. With 1 base clipped from V and 11 bases from J, the junction kept 7 bases outside the gene matches. The CDR3 is 14 residues long. Germline V CDR1 and CDR2: MGHDK, SYGVNS. Written as DNA, the CDR3 is TGTGCCAGCAGTGAATCCGGGACAGGGGTAAGGGCTTTCTTT. It is translated as CASSESGTGVRAFF. The full variable domain, in which reference TRBV25-1 and TRBJ1-1 provide the parts outside the CDR3, is EADIYQTPRYLVIGTGKKITLECSQTMGHDKMYWYQQDPGMELHLIHYSYGVNSTEKGDLSSESTVSRIRTEHFPLTLESARPSHTSQYLCASSESGTGVRAFFGQGTRLTVV.

In its sample, this clonotype was seen many times. This chain links TRBV5-6 with TRBJ1-5; TRBD1 matches at 7 bases. From germline, CDR1 is SGHDT and CDR2 YYEEEE. The CDR3 has 17 residues. V was clipped by 1 base and J by 5 bases; unmatched bases: 12. CDR3 sequence reads: CASSLLGQGGSHQPQHF. CDR3 DNA sequence: TGTGCCAGCAGCTTGTTGGGGCAGGGGGGATCACATCAGCCCCAGCATTTT.

The gene calls are TRBV7-2 and TRBJ1-2; the D gene is possibly TRBD1 (5 bases). Per germline, CDR1 SGHTA and CDR2 FQGNSA. The CDR3 length is 13 residues. Trimming stripped 3 bases from V and 8 bases from J, with 13 bases between. The DNA of the CDR3 is TGTGCCAGCAGCTTTGGGGGAGGCGGAGGCTACACCTTC. Its translation is CASSFGGGGGYTF. Variable domain in full (rest from reference TRBV7-2 and TRBJ1-2): GAGVSQSPSNKVTEKGKDVELRCDPISGHTALYWYRQSLGQGLEFLIYFQGNSAPDKSGLPSDRFSAERTGGSVSTLTIQRTQQEDSAVYLCASSFGGGGGYTFGSGTRLTVV.

This clonotype was seen a few times. This rearrangement joins TRBV7-2 to TRBJ2-5; 7 bases are a match to TRBD2. The CDR3 runs 15 residues. V was clipped by 0 bases and J by 4 bases; unmatched bases: 5. Per the germline V gene, CDR1 is SGHTA and CDR2 is FQGNSA. CDR3 region: CASSLAPTSRETQYF. DNA for the CDR3: TGTGCCAGCAGCTTAGCTCCGACTAGCAGAGAGACCCAGTACTTC. The complete variable domain, with remaining parts taken from reference TRBV7-2 and TRBJ2-5, reads GAGVSQSPSNKVTEKGKDVELRCDPISGHTALYWYRQSLGQGLEFLIYFQGNSAPDKSGLPSDRFSAERTGGSVSTLTIQRTQQEDSAVYLCASSLAPTSRETQYFGPGTRLLVL.

There are a few counts of this clonotype. This chain connects TRBV20-1 to TRBJ2-7; maybe TRBD2 (5 bases). V dropped 5 bases and J dropped 0 bases, with 17 bases sitting between them. The CDR3 extends over 15 amino acids. The germline gives CDR1 DFQATT, CDR2 SNEGSKA (reference sequence). CDR3 nucleotide sequence: TGCAGTGCTCCTACTCTGGGAGTCGACTCCTACGAGCAGTACTTC. Translation: CSAPTLGVDSYEQYF.

This clonotype was observed a few times. The chain combines TRBV9 with TRBJ2-7, with TRBD2 identical over 7 bases. Trimming cost V 4 bases and J 6 bases; bases outside gene matches: 16. Germline-derived CDR1 and CDR2 are SGDLS and YYNGEE. This CDR3 has 16 amino acids. In DNA form, the CDR3 reads TGTGCCAGCAGCCCGCGTCAGTCGGCGGGAGAGGGCGAGCAGTACTTC. Residues: CASSPRQSAGEGEQYF.

In this sample, this clonotype turned up a few times. The chain combines TRBV20-1 with TRBJ2-1; D possibly corresponds to TRBD1 (7 bases). V was pared by 3 bases and J by 8 bases, with 17 bases between. There are 14 residues in the CDR3. In germline, CDR1 is DFQATT, CDR2 SNEGSKA (reference sequence). CDR3 DNA: TGCAGTGCTAGCCCAGGGGGGTACTTTCATGAGCAGTTCTTC. Translating it yields CSASPGGYFHEQFF.

This clonotype was detected only a few times. The chain links TRBV20-1 to TRBJ1-1; D is unresolved. V lost 6 bases to trimming and J lost 0 bases, with 11 bases between them. The CDR3 loop spans 13 amino acids. Per germline, CDR1 DFQATT and CDR2 SNEGSKA (reference sequence). Written as DNA, the CDR3 is TGCAGTGCCCGAGGCGTAATGAACACTGAAGCTTTCTTT. This sequence encodes CSARGVMNTEAFF.

This clonotype was counted ten times or more. The V call is TRBV6-1, the J call TRBJ2-1; 8 nucleotides align to TRBD2. V gave up 2 bases and J gave up 2 bases; unmatched junction bases: 8. Germline CDR1 and CDR2: MNHNS and SASEGT. This CDR3 spans 17 amino acids. The CDR3 region has the DNA TGTGCCAGCAGTGAATTGCGAAGCGGGAGTACCTACAATGAGCAGTTCTTC. Translation: CASSELRSGSTYNEQFF.

The V and J genes are TRBV28 and TRBJ2-7; a possible D gene is TRBD1 (5 bases). The CDR3 length is 11 residues. Per germline, CDR1 MDHEN and CDR2 SYDVKM. The V end was cut by 1 base, the J end by 12 bases, with 10 bases between. Here the CDR3 reads CASSLYRNWYF. The CDR3, as DNA: TGTGCCAGCAGTTTATACAGGAACTGGTACTTC.

V usage is TRBV11-2 and J usage is TRBJ1-4, with D unclear. Trimming left V 6 bases short and J 0 bases short, with 11 bases between. CDR1 is SGHAT, CDR2 FQNNGV, per germline. This CDR3 is 15 amino acids long. The CDR3 DNA reads TGTGCCAGCAGATCTTCACGAGCAACTAATGAAAAACTGTTTTTT. This codes for CASRSSRATNEKLFF.

The V call is TRBV6-1, the J call TRBJ1-1, with unresolved D. The V and J ends lost 6 bases and 0 bases respectively, with 8 bases between them. Per germline, CDR1 MNHNS and CDR2 SASEGT. This CDR3 is built from 13 residues. Written as DNA, the CDR3 is TGTGCCAGCAGAGTCAGTTTGAACACTGAAGCTTTCTTT. Protein sequence: CASRVSLNTEAFF.

In its sample, this clonotype was seen a few times. The chain carries TRBV27 and TRBJ2-2; D tentatively fits TRBD1 or TRBD2 (5 bases each). The V gene lost 4 bases and the J gene lost 5 bases, with 11 bases spanning the gap. Germline CDR1 and CDR2: MNHEY and SMNVEV (reference sequence). The CDR3 totals 14 residues. DNA of the CDR3: TGTGCCAGCAGTTGGGGACCGCTAACCGGGGAGCTGTTTTTT. This sequence encodes CASSWGPLTGELFF.

This clonotype has only a few counts. This rearrangement joins TRBV20-1 to TRBJ2-3, with D maybe TRBD1 (5 bases). V was shortened by 6 bases and J by 3 bases, with 16 bases between the two germline ends. There are 14 residues in the CDR3. CDR1 and CDR2 from the germline V gene are DFQATT and SNEGSKA (reference sequence). Here the CDR3 reads CSALEGKGTDTQYF. Written as DNA, the CDR3 is TGCAGTGCCCTTGAAGGAAAGGGGACAGATACGCAGTATTTT.

This clonotype was detected ten times or more. The CDR3 sequence: CASSLTGGDNYGYTF. CDR3 nucleotides: TGTGCCAGCAGTCTTACAGGGGGAGATAACTATGGCTACACCTTC. V and J are TRBV6-6 and TRBJ1-2; 8 bases map to TRBD1. Trimming at V came to 5 bases and at J to 1 base, leaving 6 bases not matched to a gene. The V gene's germline CDR1 is MNHNY and CDR2 SVGAGI (reference sequence). The CDR3 loop spans 15 amino acids.